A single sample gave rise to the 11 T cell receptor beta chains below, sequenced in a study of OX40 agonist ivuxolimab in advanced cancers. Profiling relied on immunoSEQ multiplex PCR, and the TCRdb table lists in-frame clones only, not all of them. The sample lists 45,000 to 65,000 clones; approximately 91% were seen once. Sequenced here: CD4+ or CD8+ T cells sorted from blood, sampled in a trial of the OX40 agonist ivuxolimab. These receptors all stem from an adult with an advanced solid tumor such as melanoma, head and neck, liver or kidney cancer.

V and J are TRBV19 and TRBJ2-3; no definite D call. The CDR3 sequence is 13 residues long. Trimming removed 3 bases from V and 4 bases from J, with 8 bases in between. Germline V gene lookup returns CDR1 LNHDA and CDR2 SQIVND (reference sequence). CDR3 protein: CASSISPADTQYF. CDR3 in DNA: TGTGCCAGTAGTATCTCACCGGCAGATACGCAGTATTTT.

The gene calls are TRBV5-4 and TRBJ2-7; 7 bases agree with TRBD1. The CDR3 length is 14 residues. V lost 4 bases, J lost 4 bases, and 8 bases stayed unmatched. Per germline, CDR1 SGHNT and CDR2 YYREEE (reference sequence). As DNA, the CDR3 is TGTGCCAGCAGCCTACCGGGACAGCCATACGAGCAGTACTTC. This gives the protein CASSLPGQPYEQYF.

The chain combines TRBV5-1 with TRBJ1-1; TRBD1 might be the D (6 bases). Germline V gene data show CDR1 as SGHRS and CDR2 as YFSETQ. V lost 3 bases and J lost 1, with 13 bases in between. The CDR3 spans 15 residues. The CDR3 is CASSSRGPTNTEAFF. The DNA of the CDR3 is TGCGCCAGCAGCTCACGGGGGCCCACGAACACTGAAGCTTTCTTT.

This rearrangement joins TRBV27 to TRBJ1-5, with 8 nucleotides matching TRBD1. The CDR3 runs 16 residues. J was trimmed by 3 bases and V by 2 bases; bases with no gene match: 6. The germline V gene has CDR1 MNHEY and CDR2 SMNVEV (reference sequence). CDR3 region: CASSLVGQGLNQPQHF. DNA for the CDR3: TGTGCCAGCAGTTTAGTTGGACAGGGCCTCAATCAGCCCCAGCATTTT.

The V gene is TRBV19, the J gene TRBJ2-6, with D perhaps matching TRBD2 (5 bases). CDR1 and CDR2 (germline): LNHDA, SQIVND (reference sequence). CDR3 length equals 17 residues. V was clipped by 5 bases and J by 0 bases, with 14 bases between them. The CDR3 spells CASSRQRIDSGANVLTF. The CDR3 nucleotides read TGTGCCAGTAGTCGGCAGCGGATAGACTCTGGGGCCAACGTCCTGACTTTC.

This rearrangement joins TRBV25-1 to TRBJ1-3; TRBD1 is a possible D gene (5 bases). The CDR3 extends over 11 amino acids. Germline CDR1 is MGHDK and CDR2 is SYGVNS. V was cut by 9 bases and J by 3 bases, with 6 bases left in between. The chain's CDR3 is CARGGGNTIYF. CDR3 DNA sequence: TGTGCCAGGGGGGGTGGAAACACCATATATTTT.

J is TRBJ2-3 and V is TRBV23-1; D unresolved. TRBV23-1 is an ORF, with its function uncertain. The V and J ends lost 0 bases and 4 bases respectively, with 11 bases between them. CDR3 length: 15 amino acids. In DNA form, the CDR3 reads TGCGCCAGCAGTCAATCTTGTCTATCGGCAGATACGCAGTATTTT. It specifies CASSQSCLSADTQYF.

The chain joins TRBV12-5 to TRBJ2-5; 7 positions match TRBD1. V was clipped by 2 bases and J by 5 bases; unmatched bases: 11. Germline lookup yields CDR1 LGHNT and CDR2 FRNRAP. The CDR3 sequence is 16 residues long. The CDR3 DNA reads TGTGCTAGTGGTTTGCCCCGGACAGGTAAGGGGGAGACCCAGTACTTC. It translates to CASGLPRTGKGETQYF.

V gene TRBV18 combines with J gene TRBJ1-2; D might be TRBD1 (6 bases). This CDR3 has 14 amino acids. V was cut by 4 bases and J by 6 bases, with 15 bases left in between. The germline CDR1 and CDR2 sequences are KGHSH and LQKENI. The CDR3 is CASSLGWGADGYTF. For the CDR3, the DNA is TGTGCCAGCTCACTAGGCTGGGGGGCAGATGGCTACACCTTC.

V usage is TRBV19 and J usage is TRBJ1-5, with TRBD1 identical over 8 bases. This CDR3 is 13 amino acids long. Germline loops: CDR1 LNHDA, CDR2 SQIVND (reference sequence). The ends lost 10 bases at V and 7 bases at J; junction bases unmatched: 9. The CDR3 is CATSRGLGQPQHF. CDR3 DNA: TGTGCCACCTCCAGGGGGCTTGGCCAGCCCCAGCATTTT.

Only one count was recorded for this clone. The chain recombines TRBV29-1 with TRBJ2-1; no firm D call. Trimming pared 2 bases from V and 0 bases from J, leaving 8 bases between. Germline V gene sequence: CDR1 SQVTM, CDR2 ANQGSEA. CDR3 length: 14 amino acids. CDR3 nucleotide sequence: TGCAGCGTTGAAAAACAGAGCTCCTACAATGAGCAGTTCTTC. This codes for CSVEKQSSYNEQFF.